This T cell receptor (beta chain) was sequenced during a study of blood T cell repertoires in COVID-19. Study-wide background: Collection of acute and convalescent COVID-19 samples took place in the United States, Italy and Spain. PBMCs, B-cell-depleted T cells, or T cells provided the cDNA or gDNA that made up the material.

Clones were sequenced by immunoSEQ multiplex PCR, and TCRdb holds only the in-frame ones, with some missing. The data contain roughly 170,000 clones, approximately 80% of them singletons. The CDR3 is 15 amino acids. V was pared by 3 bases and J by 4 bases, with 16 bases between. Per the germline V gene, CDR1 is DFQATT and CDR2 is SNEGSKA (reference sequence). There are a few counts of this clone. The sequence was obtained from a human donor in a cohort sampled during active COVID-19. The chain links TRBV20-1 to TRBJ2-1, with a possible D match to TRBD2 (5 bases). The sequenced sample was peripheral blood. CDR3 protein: CSASREGKVYNEQFF. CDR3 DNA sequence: TGCAGTGCTAGTCGGGAAGGGAAGGTTTACAATGAGCAGTTCTTC.